A single sample is the source of the 7 T cell receptor beta chains below, sequenced in a study of technical replicates of blood from several donors. The method was immunoSEQ multiplex PCR; TCRdb's version includes in-frame clones alone and lacks a portion of them. The sample records some 76,000 clones, under 99% being singletons. Sequencing was done on a sample of T cells isolated from PBMCs. The receptors here all came from a human donor in good health.

CDR3: CATPGPRTYNEQFF. The CDR3 nucleotides read TGTGCCACCCCCGGTCCGAGGACCTACAATGAGCAGTTCTTC. The chain has TRBV28 and TRBJ2-1; no reliable D call. Trimming took 10 bases from V and 2 from J, leaving 15 bases between them. The CDR3 runs 14 residues. Germline assignment: CDR1 MDHEN and CDR2 SYDVKM.

This CDR3 reads CASSVGGTADTQYF. As DNA, the CDR3 is TGTGCCAGCAGCGTAGGCGGGACGGCAGATACGCAGTATTTT. The chain combines TRBV9 with TRBJ2-3; tentative D call: TRBD2 (6 bases). CDR3 length: 14 amino acids. V lost 0 bases and J 4 bases, leaving 9 bases between the germline ends. Germline V CDR1 and CDR2: SGDLS, YYNGEE.

About this clone: The junction departs from germline at one end; a sequencing error may be responsible. The chain employs TRBV7-7 and TRBJ1-5; 8 bases agree with TRBD1. Germline values: CDR1 SSHAT, CDR2 FNYEAQ (reference sequence). CDR3 size: 16 residues. CDR3 sequence: CASSLSPGQEAQPQHF. The CDR3 nucleotides are TGTGCTAGCAGCCTATCTCCGGGACAGGAGGCCCAGCCCCAGCATTTT.

V usage is TRBV29-1 and J usage is TRBJ2-3; D might be TRBD2 (5 bases). The V end was cut by 4 bases, the J end by 4 bases, with 9 bases between. Germline lookup yields CDR1 SQVTM and CDR2 ANQGSEA. This CDR3 spans 12 amino acids. The CDR3 spells CSVVDGADTQYF. In nucleotides, the CDR3 is TGCAGCGTTGTTGACGGGGCAGATACGCAGTATTTT.

Only one count was recorded for this clone. This chain uses TRBV9 with TRBJ2-7; the match to TRBD1 covers 9 bases. Germline values: CDR1 SGDLS, CDR2 YYNGEE. V lost 2 bases to trimming and J lost 5 bases; unmatched junction nucleotides: 8. The CDR3 spans 15 residues. The DNA for the CDR3 is TGTGCCAGCAGCGTTGAGGGACAGGGAATCGACGAGCAGTACTTC. Its protein is CASSVEGQGIDEQYF.

The rearrangement joins TRBV4-1 to TRBJ2-7; D is uncertain. Trimming removed 4 bases at V and 2 bases at J, with 12 bases between. Germline V gene lookup returns CDR1 MGHRA and CDR2 YSYEKL. CDR3 length: 14 residues. The CDR3 DNA follows: TGCGCCAGCAGCCGTGACATGGGCACCTACGAGCAGTACTTC. Translating gives CASSRDMGTYEQYF.

V usage is TRBV7-2 and J usage is TRBJ2-2; no firm D call. Trimming took 1 base from V and 0 from J, leaving 9 bases between them. This CDR3 region has 16 residues. Germline lookup yields CDR1 SGHTA and CDR2 FQGNSA. The CDR3: CASSLVAGSNTGELFF. CDR3 coding DNA: TGTGCCAGCAGCTTAGTCGCAGGATCGAACACCGGGGAGCTGTTTTTT.